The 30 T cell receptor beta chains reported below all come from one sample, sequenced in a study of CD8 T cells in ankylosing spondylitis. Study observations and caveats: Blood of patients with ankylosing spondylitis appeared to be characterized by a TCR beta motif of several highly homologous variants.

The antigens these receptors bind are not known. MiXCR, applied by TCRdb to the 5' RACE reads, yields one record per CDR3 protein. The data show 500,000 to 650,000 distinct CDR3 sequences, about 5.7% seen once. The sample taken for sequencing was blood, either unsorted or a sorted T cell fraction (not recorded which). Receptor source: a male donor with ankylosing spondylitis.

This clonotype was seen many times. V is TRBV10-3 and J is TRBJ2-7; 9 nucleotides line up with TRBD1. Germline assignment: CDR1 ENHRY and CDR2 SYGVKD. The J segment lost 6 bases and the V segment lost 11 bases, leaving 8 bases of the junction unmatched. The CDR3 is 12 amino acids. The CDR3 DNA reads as TGTGCCTCCAAGGACAGGGGAGGCGAGCAGTACTTC. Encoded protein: CASKDRGGEQYF.

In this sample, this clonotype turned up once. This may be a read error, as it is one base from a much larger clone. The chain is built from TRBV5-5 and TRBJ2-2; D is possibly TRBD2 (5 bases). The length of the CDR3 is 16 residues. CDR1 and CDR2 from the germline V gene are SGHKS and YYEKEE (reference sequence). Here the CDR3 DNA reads TGTGCCAGCAGCTTGACGGCTAGCTTGAACACCGGGGAGCTGATTTTT. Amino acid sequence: CASSLTASLNTGELIF.

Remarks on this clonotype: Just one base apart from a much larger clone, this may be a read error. In DNA, the CDR3 is TGTGCCAGCAGCCTAACTAGCGGGAGTAGAGATAAGCAGTATTTT. Its protein product is CASSLTSGSRDKQYF. This chain joins TRBV7-9 and TRBJ2-3, with 11 bases fitting TRBD2. The CDR3 totals 15 residues. CDR1 and CDR2 from the germline V gene are SEHNR and FQNEAQ (reference sequence).

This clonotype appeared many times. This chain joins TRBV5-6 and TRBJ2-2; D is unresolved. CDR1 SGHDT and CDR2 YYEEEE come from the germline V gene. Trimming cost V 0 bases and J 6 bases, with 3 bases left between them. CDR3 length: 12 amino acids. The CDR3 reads CASSLVPGELFF. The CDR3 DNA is TGTGCCAGCAGCTTGGTTCCCGGGGAGCTGTTTTTT.

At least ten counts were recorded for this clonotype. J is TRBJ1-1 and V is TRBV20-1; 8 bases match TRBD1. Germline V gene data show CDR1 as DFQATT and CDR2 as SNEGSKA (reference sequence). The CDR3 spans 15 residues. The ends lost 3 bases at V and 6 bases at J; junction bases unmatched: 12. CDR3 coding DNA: TGCAGTGCTAGCTGGACAGGGACGCTGACTGCTGAAGCTTTCTTT. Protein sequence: CSASWTGTLTAEAFF.

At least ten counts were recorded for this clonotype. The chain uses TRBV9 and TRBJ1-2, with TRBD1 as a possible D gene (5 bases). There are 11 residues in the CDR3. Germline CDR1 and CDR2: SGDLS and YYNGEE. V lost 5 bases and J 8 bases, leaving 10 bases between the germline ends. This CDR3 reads CASRPGRGYTF. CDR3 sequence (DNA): TGTGCCAGCAGGCCGGGACGAGGCTACACCTTC.

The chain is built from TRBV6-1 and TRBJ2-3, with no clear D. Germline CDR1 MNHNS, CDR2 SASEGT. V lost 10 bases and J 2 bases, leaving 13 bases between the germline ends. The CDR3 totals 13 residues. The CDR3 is CAIQDGFTDTQYF. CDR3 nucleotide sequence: TGTGCCATCCAGGACGGGTTCACAGATACGCAGTATTTT.

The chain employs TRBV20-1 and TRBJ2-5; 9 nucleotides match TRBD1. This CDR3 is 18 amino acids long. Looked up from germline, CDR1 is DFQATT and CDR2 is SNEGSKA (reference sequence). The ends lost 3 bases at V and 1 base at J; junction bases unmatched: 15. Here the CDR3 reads CSARRKGGTGRPQETQYF. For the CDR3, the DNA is TGCAGTGCTAGGAGGAAAGGGGGGACAGGGAGGCCCCAAGAGACCCAGTACTTC.

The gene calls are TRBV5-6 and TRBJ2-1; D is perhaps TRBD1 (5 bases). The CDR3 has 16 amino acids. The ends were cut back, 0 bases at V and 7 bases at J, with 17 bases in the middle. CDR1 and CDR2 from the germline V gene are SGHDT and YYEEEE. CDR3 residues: CASSLGGTERINEQFF. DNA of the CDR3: TGTGCCAGCAGCTTGGGGGGCACCGAGCGAATTAATGAGCAGTTCTTC.

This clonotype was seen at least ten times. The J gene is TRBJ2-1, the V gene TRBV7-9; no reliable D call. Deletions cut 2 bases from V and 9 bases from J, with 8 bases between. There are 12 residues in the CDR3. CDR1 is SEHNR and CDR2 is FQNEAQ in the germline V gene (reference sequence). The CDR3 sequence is CASSLYFGEQFF. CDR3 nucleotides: TGTGCCAGCAGCTTATACTTTGGTGAGCAGTTCTTC.

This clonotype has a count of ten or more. The CDR3, as DNA: TGTGCCAGCAGTACCACAGGGTACAATCAGCCCCAGCATTTT. This codes for CASSTTGYNQPQHF. The chain joins TRBV25-1 to TRBJ1-5, with a tentative D call TRBD1 (6 bases). Trimming took 5 bases from V and 3 from J, leaving 11 bases between them. Germline-derived CDR1 and CDR2 are MGHDK and SYGVNS. There are 14 residues in the CDR3.

The CDR3 DNA reads TGTGCCAGTAGGATGGGCCGGGGACAGAACTACGAGCAGTACTTC. Translating gives CASRMGRGQNYEQYF. V usage is TRBV19 and J usage is TRBJ2-7; 7 nucleotides agree with TRBD1. Germline CDR1 and CDR2: LNHDA and SQIVND (reference sequence). The CDR3 loop spans 15 amino acids. The trim removed 6 bases at V and 3 bases at J, leaving 11 bases unmatched.

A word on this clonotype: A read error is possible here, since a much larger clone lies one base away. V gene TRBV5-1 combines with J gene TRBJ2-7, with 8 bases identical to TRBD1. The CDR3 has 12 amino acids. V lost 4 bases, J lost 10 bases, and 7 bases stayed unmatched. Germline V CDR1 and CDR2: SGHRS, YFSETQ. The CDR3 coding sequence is TGCGCCAGCAGCCAGGACAGGGCCGACCAGTACTTC. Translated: CASSQDRADQYF. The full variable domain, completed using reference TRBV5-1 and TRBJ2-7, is KAGVTQTPRYLIKTRGQQVTLSCSPISGHRSVSWYQQTPGQGLQFLFEYFSETQRNKGNFPGRFSGRQFSNSRSEMNVSTLELGDSALYLCASSQDRADQYFGPGTRLTVT.

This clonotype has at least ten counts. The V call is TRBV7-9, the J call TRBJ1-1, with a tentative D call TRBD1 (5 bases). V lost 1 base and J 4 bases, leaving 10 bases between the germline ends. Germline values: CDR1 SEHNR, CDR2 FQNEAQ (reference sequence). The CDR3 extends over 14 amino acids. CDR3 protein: CASSLGQGSTEAFF. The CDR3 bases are TGTGCCAGCAGCTTAGGTCAGGGAAGCACTGAAGCTTTCTTT.

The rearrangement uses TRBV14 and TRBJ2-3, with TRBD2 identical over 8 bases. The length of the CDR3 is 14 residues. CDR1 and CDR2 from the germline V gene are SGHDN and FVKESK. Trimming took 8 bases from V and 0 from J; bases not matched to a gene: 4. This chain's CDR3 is CASRASGSTDTQYF. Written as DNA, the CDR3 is TGTGCCAGCCGCGCTAGCGGGAGCACAGATACGCAGTATTTT.

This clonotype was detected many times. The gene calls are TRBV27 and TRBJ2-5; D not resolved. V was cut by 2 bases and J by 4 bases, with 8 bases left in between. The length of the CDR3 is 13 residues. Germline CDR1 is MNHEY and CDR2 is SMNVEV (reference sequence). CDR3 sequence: CASSLGKGETQYF. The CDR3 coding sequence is TGTGCCAGCAGTTTAGGGAAGGGAGAGACCCAGTACTTC.

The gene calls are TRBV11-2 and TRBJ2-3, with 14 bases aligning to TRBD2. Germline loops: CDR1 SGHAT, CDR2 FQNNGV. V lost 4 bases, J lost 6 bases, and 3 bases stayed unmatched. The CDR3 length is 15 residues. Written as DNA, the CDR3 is TGTGCCAGCAGCTCTAGACTAGCGGGGGGGGATACGCAGTATTTT. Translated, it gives CASSSRLAGGDTQYF.

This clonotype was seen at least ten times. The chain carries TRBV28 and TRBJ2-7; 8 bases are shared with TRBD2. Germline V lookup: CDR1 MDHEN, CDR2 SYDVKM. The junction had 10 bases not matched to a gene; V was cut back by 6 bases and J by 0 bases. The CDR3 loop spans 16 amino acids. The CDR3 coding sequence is TGTGCCAGCAGGCCGACTGGAAGCGGGAGCTCCTACGAGCAGTACTTC. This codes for CASRPTGSGSSYEQYF. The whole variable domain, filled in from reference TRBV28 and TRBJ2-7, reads DVKVTQSSRYLVKRTGEKVFLECVQDMDHENMFWYRQDPGLGLRLIYFSYDVKMKEKGDIPEGYSVSREKKERFSLILESASTNQTSMYLCASRPTGSGSSYEQYFGPGTRLTVT.

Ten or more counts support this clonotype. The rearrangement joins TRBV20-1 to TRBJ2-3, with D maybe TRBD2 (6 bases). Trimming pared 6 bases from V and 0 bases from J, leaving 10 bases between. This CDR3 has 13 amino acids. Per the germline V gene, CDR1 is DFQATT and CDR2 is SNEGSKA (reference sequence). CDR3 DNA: TGCAGTGCAAAGCGGGCTAGCACAGATACGCAGTATTTT. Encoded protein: CSAKRASTDTQYF.

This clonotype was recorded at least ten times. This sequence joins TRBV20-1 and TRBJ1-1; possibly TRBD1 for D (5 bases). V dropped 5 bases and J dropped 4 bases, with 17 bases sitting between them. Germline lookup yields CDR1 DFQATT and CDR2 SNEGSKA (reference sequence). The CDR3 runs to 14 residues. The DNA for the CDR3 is TGCAGTGCTTACCGAGGGGCCGCCCTCACTGAAGCTTTCTTT. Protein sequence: CSAYRGAALTEAFF.

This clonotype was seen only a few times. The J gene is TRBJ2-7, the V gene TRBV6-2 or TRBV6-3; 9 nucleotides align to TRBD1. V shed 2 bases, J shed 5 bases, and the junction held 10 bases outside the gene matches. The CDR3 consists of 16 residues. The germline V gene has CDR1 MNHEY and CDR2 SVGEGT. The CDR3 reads CASSYPRAGQGHEQYF. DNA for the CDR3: TGTGCCAGCAGTTACCCCAGAGCGGGACAGGGCCACGAGCAGTACTTC.

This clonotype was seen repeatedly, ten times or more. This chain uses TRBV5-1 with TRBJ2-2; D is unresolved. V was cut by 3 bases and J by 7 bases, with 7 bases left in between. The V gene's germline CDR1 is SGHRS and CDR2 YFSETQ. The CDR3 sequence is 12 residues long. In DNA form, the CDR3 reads TGCGCCAGCAGCTCAGCAGGCGGGGAGCTGTTTTTT. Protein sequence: CASSSAGGELFF. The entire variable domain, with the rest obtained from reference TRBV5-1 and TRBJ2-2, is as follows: KAGVTQTPRYLIKTRGQQVTLSCSPISGHRSVSWYQQTPGQGLQFLFEYFSETQRNKGNFPGRFSGRQFSNSRSEMNVSTLELGDSALYLCASSSAGGELFFGEGSRLTVL.

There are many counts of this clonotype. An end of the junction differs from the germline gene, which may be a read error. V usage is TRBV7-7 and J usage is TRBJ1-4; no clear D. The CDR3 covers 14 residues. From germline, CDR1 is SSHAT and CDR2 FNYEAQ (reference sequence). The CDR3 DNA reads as TGTGCTAGCAGCGCGAGCCGCGAGTTGGGAAAACTGTTTTTT. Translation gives CASSASRELGKLFF.

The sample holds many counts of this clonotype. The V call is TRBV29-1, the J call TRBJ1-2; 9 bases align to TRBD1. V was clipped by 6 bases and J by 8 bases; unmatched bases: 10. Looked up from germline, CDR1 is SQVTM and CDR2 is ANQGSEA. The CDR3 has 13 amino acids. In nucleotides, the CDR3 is TGCAGCGTCGGGGGAGGGGACAGGGACGGCTACACCTTC. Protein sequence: CSVGGGDRDGYTF.

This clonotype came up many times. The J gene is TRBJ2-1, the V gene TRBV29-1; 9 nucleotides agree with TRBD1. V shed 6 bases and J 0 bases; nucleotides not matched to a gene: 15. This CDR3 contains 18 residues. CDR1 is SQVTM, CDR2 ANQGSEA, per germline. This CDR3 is CSVGGQGAHSSSYNEQFF. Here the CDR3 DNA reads TGCAGCGTGGGGGGACAGGGAGCGCACTCGAGCTCCTACAATGAGCAGTTCTTC.

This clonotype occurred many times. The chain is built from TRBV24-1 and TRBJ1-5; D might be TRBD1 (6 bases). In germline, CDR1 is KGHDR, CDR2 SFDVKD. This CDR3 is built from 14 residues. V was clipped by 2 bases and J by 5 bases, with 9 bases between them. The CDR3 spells CATSDYRTDQPQHF. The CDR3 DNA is TGTGCCACCAGTGATTACCGGACAGATCAGCCCCAGCATTTT.

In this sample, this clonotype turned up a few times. CDR3 coding DNA: TGCGCCAGCAGCCAAGATCCTCGAAGCTATGGCTACACCTTC. It translates to CASSQDPRSYGYTF. The J gene is TRBJ1-2, the V gene TRBV4-3; D gene ambiguous. Trimming removed 0 bases at V and 4 bases at J, with 9 bases between. CDR3 length equals 14 residues. Germline CDR1 LGHNA, CDR2 YSLEER.

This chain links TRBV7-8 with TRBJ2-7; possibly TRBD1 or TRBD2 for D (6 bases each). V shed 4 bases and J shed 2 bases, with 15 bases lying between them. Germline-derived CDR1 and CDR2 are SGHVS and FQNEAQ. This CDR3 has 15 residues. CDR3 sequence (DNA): TGTGCCAGCAGCTCCGGCCGGGGGCGGACCTACGAGCAGTACTTC. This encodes CASSSGRGRTYEQYF.

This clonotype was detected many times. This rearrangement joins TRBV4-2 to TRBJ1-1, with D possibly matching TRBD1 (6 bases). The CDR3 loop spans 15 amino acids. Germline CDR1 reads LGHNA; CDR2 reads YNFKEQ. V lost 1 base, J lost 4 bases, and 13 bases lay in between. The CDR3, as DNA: TGTGCCAGCAGCCAAGTCACTAAGGGGGTCACTGAAGCTTTCTTT. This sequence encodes CASSQVTKGVTEAFF.

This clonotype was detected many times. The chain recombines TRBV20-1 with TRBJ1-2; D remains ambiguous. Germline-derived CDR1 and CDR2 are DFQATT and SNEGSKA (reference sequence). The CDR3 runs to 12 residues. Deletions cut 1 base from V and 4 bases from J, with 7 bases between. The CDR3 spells CSARAAGYGYTF. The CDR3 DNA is TGCAGTGCTAGAGCAGCGGGCTATGGCTACACCTTC.